One T cell receptor (beta chain) is described in this entry. This entry comes from a study of shared clonotypes between healthy human individuals. Only in-frame clones appear in the TCRdb table, and some are missing; sequencing was by immunoSEQ multiplex PCR. Among more than 400,000 clones listed, 95% to 96% were seen once. The CDR3 loop spans 15 amino acids. V was shortened by 4 bases and J by 0 bases, with 13 bases between the two germline ends. The V gene's germline CDR1 is SGHRS and CDR2 YFSETQ. This TCR was recovered from a woman between 25 and 40 years old in good health. The chain employs TRBV5-1 and TRBJ2-5; a possible D gene is TRBD1 (5 bases). Sequences were obtained from naive CD4+ T cells sorted from blood. Subset noted: CD45RA+ positively selected. The chain's CDR3 is CASSDLQEYQETQYF. In DNA, the CDR3 is TGCGCCAGCAGCGACTTACAGGAGTACCAAGAGACCCAGTACTTC.